This entry concerns a single T cell receptor beta chain. Seattle cases were enrolled at active infection and followed longitudinally. This entry belongs to a study of blood T cell repertoires in COVID-19. About the study: The origin of the acute and convalescent COVID-19 samples was the United States, Italy and Spain. The analysed material was cDNA or gDNA that came from T cells, B-cell-depleted T cells, or PBMCs.

Trimming at V came to 10 bases and at J to 4 bases, leaving 17 bases not matched to a gene. The CDR3 totals 17 residues. Per germline, CDR1 LNHDA and CDR2 SQIVND (reference sequence). As processed by the authors: Estimated nucleated cell counts came from reference gene primer amplification. Assay: immunoSEQ multiplex PCR; the TCRdb copy retains only in-frame clones and omits some. That table supplies the V and J calls and clone size; D and trimming were determined from the DNA. The repertoire holds about 210,000 clones, with around four fifths as singletons. V and J are TRBV19 and TRBJ1-5, with 9 positions matching TRBD1. Sequencing was performed on peripheral blood. The clonotype comes from a man aged 60 to 69 with COVID-19, enrolled during active disease. In nucleotides, the CDR3 is TGTGCCACTCAAATAGGGACAGGGCCTAGTCTTAATCAGCCCCAGCATTTT. Translation: CATQIGTGPSLNQPQHF.